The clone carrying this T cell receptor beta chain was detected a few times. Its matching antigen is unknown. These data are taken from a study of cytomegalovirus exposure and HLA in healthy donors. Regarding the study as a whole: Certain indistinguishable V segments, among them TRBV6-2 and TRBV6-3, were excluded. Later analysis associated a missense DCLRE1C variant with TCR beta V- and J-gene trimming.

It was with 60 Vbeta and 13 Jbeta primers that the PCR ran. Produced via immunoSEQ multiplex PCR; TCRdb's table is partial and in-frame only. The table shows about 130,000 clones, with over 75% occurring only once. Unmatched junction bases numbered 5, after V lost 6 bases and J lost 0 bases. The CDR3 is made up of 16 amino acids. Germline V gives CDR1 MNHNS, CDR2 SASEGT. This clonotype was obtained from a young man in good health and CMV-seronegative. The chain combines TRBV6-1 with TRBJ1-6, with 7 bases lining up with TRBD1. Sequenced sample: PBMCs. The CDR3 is CASREQGRSYNSPLHF. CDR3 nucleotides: TGTGCCAGCAGGGAACAGGGGCGCTCCTATAATTCACCCCTCCACTTT.